This T cell receptor beta chain was observed in a study of T-cell reconstitution after alpha-beta-depleted transplantation in children. This clonotype was detected ten times or more. Using unique molecular identifiers, the investigators prepared the TCRbeta library. TCRdb re-derived calls from the PCR reads in MiXCR, one entry per CDR3 protein. The sample carries 200,000 to 250,000 distinct CDR3 sequences, 6.5% to 9% recorded once. V was cut by 3 bases and J by 4 bases, with 13 bases left in between. From germline, CDR1 is MDHEN and CDR2 SYDVKM. The CDR3 is made up of 14 amino acids. The specimen was PBMCs, mostly from graft donor cells, collected 180 days after TCRalphabeta/CD19-depleted stem cell transplant. This sequence joins TRBV28 and TRBJ2-7; the D gene could be TRBD1 or TRBD2 (5 bases each). The origin of this receptor is a male patient aged 5 to 17 who had a stem cell transplant for acute lymphoblastic leukemia, so the T cells may come from the graft donor. The CDR3 sequence: CASSFPGSRYEQYF. CDR3 in DNA: TGTGCCAGCAGTTTCCCAGGGAGTAGGTACGAGCAGTACTTC.